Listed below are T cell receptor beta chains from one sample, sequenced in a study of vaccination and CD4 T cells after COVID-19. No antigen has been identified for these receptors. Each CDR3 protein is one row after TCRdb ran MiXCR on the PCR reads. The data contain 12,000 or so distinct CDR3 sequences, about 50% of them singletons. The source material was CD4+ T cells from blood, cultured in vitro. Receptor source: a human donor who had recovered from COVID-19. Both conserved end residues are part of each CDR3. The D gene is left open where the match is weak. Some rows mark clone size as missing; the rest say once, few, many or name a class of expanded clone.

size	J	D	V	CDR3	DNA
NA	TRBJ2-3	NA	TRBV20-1	CSAGLTRFTDTQYF	TGCAGTGCCGGACTGACCCGCTTCACAGATACGCAGTATTTT
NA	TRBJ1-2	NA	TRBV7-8	CASSLARGLTDPGYGYTF	TGTGCCAGCAGCTTAGCGAGGGGTCTGACAGATCCCGGCTATGGCTACACCTTC
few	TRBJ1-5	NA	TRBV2	CASSAEQGSNQPQHF	TGTGCCAGCAGTGCCGAACAGGGTAGCAATCAGCCCCAGCATTTT
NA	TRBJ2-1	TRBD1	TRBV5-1	CASSSGTGYNEQFF	TGCGCCAGCAGCTCCGGGACAGGGTACAATGAGCAGTTCTTC
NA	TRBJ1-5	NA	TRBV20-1	CSAGQGPDQAQHF	TGCAGTGCTGGGCAGGGGCCCGATCAAGCCCAGCATTTT
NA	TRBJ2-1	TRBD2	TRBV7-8	CASSLALAGINNEQFF	TGTGCCAGCAGCTTAGCGCTAGCGGGGATAAACAATGAGCAGTTCTTC
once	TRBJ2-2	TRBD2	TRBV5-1	CASSQTPLAGGSGELFF	TGCGCCAGCAGCCAGACCCCACTAGCGGGGGGGTCCGGGGAGCTGTTTTTT
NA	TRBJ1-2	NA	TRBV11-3	CASSGPGGDGYTF	TGTGCCAGCAGCGGACCGGGGGGGGATGGCTACACCTTC
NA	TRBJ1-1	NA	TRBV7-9	CASSLDKARWVGANTEAFF	TGTGCCAGCAGCTTGGACAAAGCGCGCTGGGTTGGGGCGAACACTGAAGCTTTCTTT
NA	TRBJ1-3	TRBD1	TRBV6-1	CASTPLIDRGFSGNTIYF	TGTGCCAGCACCCCCCTAATAGACAGGGGCTTCTCTGGAAACACCATATATTTT
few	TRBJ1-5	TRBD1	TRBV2	CASSGAGGSGPQHF	TGTGCCAGCAGTGGCGCAGGGGGTTCGGGGCCCCAGCATTTT
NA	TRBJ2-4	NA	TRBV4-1	CASSRLQVGENIQYF	TGCGCCAGCAGCCGACTACAGGTTGGAGAAAACATTCAGTACTTC
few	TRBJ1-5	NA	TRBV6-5	CASSSQPQHF	TGTGCCAGCAGTTCTCAGCCCCAGCATTTT
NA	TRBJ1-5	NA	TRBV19	CASSINLGAIQHHQPQHF	TGTGCCAGTAGTATCAACCTGGGAGCGATTCAGCACCATCAGCCCCAGCATTTT
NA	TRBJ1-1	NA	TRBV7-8	CASSLIRDRMNTEAFF	TGTGCCAGCAGCTTAATAAGGGACCGGATGAACACTGAAGCTTTCTTT
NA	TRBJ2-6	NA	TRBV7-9	CASSSGSGANVLTF	TGTGCCAGCAGCTCCGGGTCTGGGGCCAACGTCCTGACTTTC
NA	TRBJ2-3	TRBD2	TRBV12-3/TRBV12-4	CASRRGGREDTQYF	TGTGCCAGCAGGCGGGGGGGGCGCGAAGATACGCAGTATTTT
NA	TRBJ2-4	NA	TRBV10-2	CASSEKRGNIQYF	TGCGCCAGCAGTGAGAAGCGAGGAAACATTCAGTACTTC
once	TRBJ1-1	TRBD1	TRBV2	CASRADRGWTEAFF	TGTGCCAGCAGGGCGGACAGGGGGTGGACTGAAGCTTTCTTT
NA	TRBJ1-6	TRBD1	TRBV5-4	CASAETRGRFNSPLHF	TGTGCCAGCGCTGAGACCAGGGGGCGGTTTAATTCACCCCTCCACTTT
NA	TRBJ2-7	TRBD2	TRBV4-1	CASSRPGGGTGSYEQYF	TGCGCCAGCAGCCGGCCCGGCGGGGGGACGGGCTCCTACGAGCAGTACTTC
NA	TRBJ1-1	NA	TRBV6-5	CASSYSLSTETHEAFF	TGTGCCAGCAGTTATTCTCTAAGCACCGAAACCCATGAAGCTTTCTTT
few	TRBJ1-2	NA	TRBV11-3	CASSSGRPYGYTF	TGTGCCAGCAGCTCCGGACGGCCCTATGGCTACACCTTC
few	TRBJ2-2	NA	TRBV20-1	CSARGEGTGELFF	TGCAGTGCTAGAGGCGAGGGAACCGGGGAGCTGTTTTTT
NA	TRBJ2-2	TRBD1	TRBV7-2	CASSRRTGEGGELFF	TGTGCCAGCAGCCGTCGGACAGGGGAGGGCGGGGAGCTGTTTTTT